This entry lists 32 T cell receptor beta chains sequenced from one sample in a study of blood T cell repertoires in COVID-19. Produced via immunoSEQ multiplex PCR; TCRdb's table is partial and in-frame only. The data hold over 130,000 clones, with about 86% observed a single time. Sample: peripheral blood. Source of these receptors: a woman aged 55-75 years with acute or convalescent COVID-19.

The chain employs TRBV5-4 and TRBJ1-4, with 9 bases that match TRBD1. Trimming took 3 bases from V and 8 from J; bases not matched to a gene: 11. CDR1 is SGHNT, CDR2 YYREEE, per germline (reference sequence). The CDR3 extends over 16 amino acids. CDR3 nucleotides: TGTGCCAGCAGCTACCTCTCCGGGACAGGGAGAGAAAAACTGTTTTTT. Protein sequence: CASSYLSGTGREKLFF.

This chain links TRBV27 with TRBJ1-6; D is unclear. Deletions cut 0 bases from V and 0 bases from J, with 21 bases between. Germline-derived CDR1 and CDR2 are MNHEY and SMNVEV (reference sequence). This CDR3 comprises 21 residues. The DNA for the CDR3 is TGTGCCAGCAGTTTATCGGCTTTTGGCCAAGGAAGGAGCTCCTATAATTCACCCCTCCACTTT. The encoded protein is CASSLSAFGQGRSSYNSPLHF.

The chain employs TRBV9 and TRBJ1-2, with TRBD1 as a possible D gene (6 bases). CDR3 length: 15 amino acids. V was shortened by 4 bases and J by 6 bases, with 19 bases between the two germline ends. Germline CDR1 SGDLS, CDR2 YYNGEE. DNA of the CDR3: TGTGCCAGCAGCCCCCGACAGGCCCCTTGGGATGGCTACACCTTC. Its protein is CASSPRQAPWDGYTF.

The chain links TRBV3-1 (or the pseudogene TRBV3-2) to TRBJ1-2; 8 nucleotides line up with TRBD1. The J segment lost 6 bases and the V segment lost 3 bases, leaving 9 bases of the junction unmatched. In germline, CDR1 is LGHDT, CDR2 YNNKEL (reference sequence). This CDR3 comprises 15 residues. CDR3 protein: CASSHLSDRGHGYTF. The CDR3 region has the DNA TGTGCCAGCAGCCATTTGTCCGACAGGGGCCATGGCTACACCTTC.

Turning to this clone: This sample includes further DNA sequences coding for the same CDR3. The chain combines TRBV2 with TRBJ1-3; 8 positions agree with TRBD1. This CDR3 comprises 16 residues. Germline CDR1 is SNHLY and CDR2 is FYNNEI. The trim removed 1 base at V and 0 bases at J, leaving 2 bases unmatched. DNA of the CDR3: TGTGCCAGCAGTGAAGGACAGGGGAACTCTGGAAACACCATATATTTT. Its translation is CASSEGQGNSGNTIYF.

Concerning this clone: One end of the junction varies from germline; a read error may be responsible. V gene TRBV7-6 combines with J gene TRBJ2-5, with a weak D call TRBD2 (6 bases). The CDR3 is 15 residues long. Germline CDR1 and CDR2: SGHVS and FNYEAQ. The CDR3 protein is CASSLAGTYQETQYF. CDR3 nucleotides: TGTGCCAGCAGCCTAGCCGGGACTTACCAAGAGACCCAGTACTTC.

V gene TRBV5-1 combines with J gene TRBJ2-3; 12 bases line up with TRBD2. J gave up 6 bases and V 4 bases, and 9 bases lay outside the gene matches. Germline CDR1 SGHRS, CDR2 YFSETQ. This CDR3 region has 16 residues. The CDR3 loop is CASSAGLAGYQDTQYF. The CDR3 bases are TGCGCCAGCAGCGCTGGACTAGCGGGGTACCAGGATACGCAGTATTTT.

The chain is built from TRBV2 and TRBJ2-2; 7 bases line up with TRBD1. J gave up 5 bases and V 4 bases, and 4 bases lay outside the gene matches. CDR1 and CDR2 from the germline V gene are SNHLY and FYNNEI. The CDR3 consists of 14 residues. The CDR3 reads CASSGQGHTGELFF. As DNA, the CDR3 is TGTGCCAGCAGTGGACAGGGTCATACCGGGGAGCTGTTTTTT.

The chain links TRBV6-5 to TRBJ1-2; D is perhaps TRBD1 (5 bases). The germline CDR1 and CDR2 sequences are MNHEY and SVGAGI. The CDR3 runs to 12 residues. Trimming stripped 6 bases from V and 7 bases from J, with 12 bases between. The CDR3 nucleotides are TGTGCCAGCAGCCTGGGGCTGGGTGGCTACACCTTC. Translated: CASSLGLGGYTF.

The CDR3 region is CASSLVAYEQYF. In DNA, the CDR3 is TGTGCCAGCAGTTTGGTAGCCTACGAGCAGTACTTC. The genes are TRBV6-2 or TRBV6-3 and TRBJ2-7; no clear D gene. The CDR3 runs to 12 residues. The germline V and J ends were trimmed by 4 bases and 2 bases, with 6 bases remaining between them. Germline V lookup: CDR1 MNHEY, CDR2 SVGEGT.

The rearrangement links TRBV28 to TRBJ2-7; weak D call: TRBD2 (6 bases). V lost 4 bases and J lost 2, with 12 bases in between. Germline CDR1 is MDHEN and CDR2 is SYDVKM. The CDR3 has 14 amino acids. In DNA form, the CDR3 reads TGTGCCAGCAGTTCACCGGGACTTACCTACGAGCAGTACTTC. It is translated as CASSSPGLTYEQYF.

This clone was seen a few times. V usage is TRBV18 and J usage is TRBJ2-1; the match to TRBD2 covers 10 bases. J gave up 6 bases and V 3 bases, and 5 bases lay outside the gene matches. CDR3 size: 15 residues. Germline CDR1 KGHSH, CDR2 LQKENI. CDR3 sequence: CASSPTSGNGNEQFF. The DNA of the CDR3 is TGTGCCAGCTCACCTACTAGCGGGAACGGCAATGAGCAGTTCTTC.

V and J are TRBV30 and TRBJ1-6; 8 bases line up with TRBD1. The V gene end was trimmed by 6 bases and the J gene end by 2 bases; junction bases not matched to a gene: 6. Germline V gene data show CDR1 as GTSNPN and CDR2 as SVGIG (reference sequence). The CDR3 loop spans 15 amino acids. CDR3 coding DNA: TGTGCCTGTTTCAGGGGGCCGGCCTATAATTCACCCCTCCACTTT. Translation: CACFRGPAYNSPLHF.

The V and J genes are TRBV7-2 and TRBJ1-4; 7 bases align to TRBD1. The V gene end was trimmed by 4 bases and the J gene end by 5 bases; junction bases not matched to a gene: 4. This CDR3 comprises 14 residues. The germline V gene encodes CDR1 SGHTA and CDR2 FQGNSA. The CDR3 nucleotides read TGTGCCAGCAGCTGGGGACAGAAAAATGAAAAACTGTTTTTT. This encodes CASSWGQKNEKLFF.

The chain employs TRBV30 and TRBJ2-1; 7 nucleotides line up with TRBD1. The CDR3 loop spans 12 amino acids. The V gene's germline CDR1 is GTSNPN and CDR2 SVGIG (reference sequence). Trimming at V came to 2 bases and at J to 10 bases, leaving 5 bases not matched to a gene. The CDR3 region is CAWSIGGGEQFF. The CDR3 DNA is TGTGCCTGGAGTATAGGGGGCGGAGAGCAGTTCTTC.

The chain links TRBV18 to TRBJ2-1; TRBD1 aligns across 9 bases. V trimming: 4 bases; J trimming: 6 bases; junction bases outside the gene matches: 10. Germline CDR1 KGHSH, CDR2 LQKENI. The CDR3 consists of 16 residues. Here the CDR3 DNA reads TGTGCCAGCTCACGTGGACCGGGACAGGGTCTCAATGAGCAGTTCTTC. Encoded protein: CASSRGPGQGLNEQFF.

This chain joins TRBV28 and TRBJ1-2, with D possibly TRBD1 on 6 matching bases. Trimming stripped 5 bases from V and 4 bases from J, with 14 bases between. CDR1 and CDR2 from the germline V gene are MDHEN and SYDVKM. The CDR3 loop spans 14 amino acids. CDR3 bases: TGTGCCAGCAGTGTTGGGGGGGCTTCCTATGGCTACACCTTC. Residues: CASSVGGASYGYTF.

The V and J genes are TRBV19 and TRBJ2-4; D call uncertain. The length of the CDR3 is 15 residues. CDR1 LNHDA and CDR2 SQIVND come from the germline V gene (reference sequence). V lost 5 bases to trimming and J lost 0 bases, with 11 bases between them. CDR3 bases: TGTGCCAGTAGTCCAAGCACAGTAGCCAAAAACATTCAGTACTTC. Translation: CASSPSTVAKNIQYF.

This clone was seen more than once but under ten times. Here the CDR3 DNA reads TGTGCCAGCAGCATCCGTAGGGTGGGAGGGGAGACCCAGTACTTC. Protein: CASSIRRVGGETQYF. V gene TRBV27 combines with J gene TRBJ2-5; 7 bases map to TRBD2. Germline CDR1 is MNHEY and CDR2 is SMNVEV (reference sequence). The CDR3 spans 15 residues. The V and J ends lost 6 bases and 5 bases, in that order; junction bases with no gene match: 12.

This clone was counted a single time. The V call is TRBV11-3, the J call TRBJ2-3, with TRBD2 identical over 9 bases. This CDR3 is 15 amino acids long. Germline V gene sequence: CDR1 SGHNT, CDR2 YENEEA. V gave up 4 bases and J gave up 6 bases; unmatched junction bases: 8. CDR3 bases: TGTGCCAGCAGCTCTGGGACTAGCAGCGGGGATACGCAGTATTTT. Its translation: CASSSGTSSGDTQYF.

The gene calls are TRBV2 and TRBJ2-1, with a tentative D call TRBD2 (6 bases). The CDR3 is 14 amino acids. Deletions cut 7 bases from V and 1 base from J, with 11 bases between. Germline V gene sequence: CDR1 SNHLY, CDR2 FYNNEI. Here the CDR3 reads CASTGTLSYNEQFF. The CDR3 DNA reads TGTGCCAGCACCGGGACTTTGTCCTACAATGAGCAGTTCTTC.

CDR3 nucleotide sequence: TGTGCCAGCAGTAACAGACTAGCGGGGTATCATCGGTACTTC. Amino acids: CASSNRLAGYHRYF. The chain uses TRBV28 and TRBJ2-7; 11 bases line up with TRBD2. V was pared by 5 bases and J by 12 bases, with 12 bases of the junction left unmatched. Germline CDR1 MDHEN, CDR2 SYDVKM. The CDR3 has 14 amino acids.

The gene calls are TRBV28 and TRBJ1-3; possibly TRBD1 for D (6 bases). Germline CDR1 is MDHEN and CDR2 is SYDVKM. V shed 1 base and J shed 0 bases, with 13 bases lying between them. The CDR3 is 17 amino acids. CDR3 sequence (DNA): TGTGCCAGCAGTTTATTTTCAGGGGTCTCCTCTGGAAACACCATATATTTT. Translation: CASSLFSGVSSGNTIYF.

The rearrangement uses TRBV29-1 and TRBJ1-2, with D unresolved. Germline V lookup: CDR1 SQVTM, CDR2 ANQGSEA. V was cut by 8 bases and J by 5 bases, with 9 bases left in between. The CDR3 extends over 10 amino acids. CDR3 in DNA: TGCAGCACCGCGGGGTATGGCTACACCTTC. It specifies CSTAGYGYTF. The full variable domain, its missing parts supplied by reference TRBV29-1 and TRBJ1-2, is SAVISQKPSRDICQRGTSLTIQCQVDSQVTMMFWYRQQPGQSLTLIATANQGSEATYESGFVIDKFPISRPNLTFSTLTVSNMSPEDSSIYLCSTAGYGYTFGSGTRLTVV.

The CDR3: CASSWAGGRTGELFF. In DNA, the CDR3 is TGTGCCAGCAGCTGGGCGGGGGGCAGGACCGGGGAGCTGTTTTTT. This rearrangement joins TRBV11-1 to TRBJ2-2, with 8 bases aligning to TRBD2. Germline V gene lookup returns CDR1 SGHAT and CDR2 FQDESV (reference sequence). Trimming removed 4 bases from V and 5 bases from J; junction bases left unmatched: 6. CDR3 length: 15 amino acids.

The chain carries TRBV7-3 and TRBJ2-7; 7 bases are a match to TRBD1. CDR1 SGHTA and CDR2 FQGTGA come from the germline V gene. The ends lost 1 base at V and 3 bases at J; junction bases unmatched: 6. This CDR3 spans 15 amino acids. The CDR3 region has the DNA TGTGCCAGCAGCTTAAGCACAGGGGTAGGCTACGAGCAGTACTTC. It codes for CASSLSTGVGYEQYF.

This clone came up once. This chain joins TRBV29-1 and TRBJ1-5, with D unclear. The V gene lost 4 bases and the J gene lost 0 bases, with 7 bases spanning the gap. This CDR3 contains 13 residues. CDR1 is SQVTM and CDR2 is ANQGSEA in the germline V gene. DNA for the CDR3: TGCAGCGTTGGCCAGGATAGCAATCAGCCCCAGCATTTT. Amino acids: CSVGQDSNQPQHF. The full variable domain, with the rest looked up from reference TRBV29-1 and TRBJ1-5, is SAVISQKPSRDICQRGTSLTIQCQVDSQVTMMFWYRQQPGQSLTLIATANQGSEATYESGFVIDKFPISRPNLTFSTLTVSNMSPEDSSIYLCSVGQDSNQPQHFGDGTRLSIL.

The gene calls are TRBV5-8 and TRBJ2-2; D remains unclear. The germline V gene encodes CDR1 SGHTS and CDR2 YDEGEE. V was shortened by 5 bases and J by 0 bases, with 8 bases between the two germline ends. This CDR3 has 14 amino acids. The CDR3 DNA is TGTGCCAGCAGGGAGAAAACGAACACCGGGGAGCTGTTTTTT. Residues: CASREKTNTGELFF.

The rearrangement links TRBV3-1 (or the pseudogene TRBV3-2) to TRBJ1-2; D is possibly TRBD1 (6 bases). Germline values: CDR1 LGHDT, CDR2 YNNKEL (reference sequence). There are 17 residues in the CDR3. With 4 bases removed from V and 4 bases from J, the gap between germline ends came to 22 bases. DNA of the CDR3: TGTGCCAGCAGCCTGACCCGGATCAGTCGAGGGGGCTATGGCTACACCTTC. Amino acids: CASSLTRISRGGYGYTF.

The rearrangement links TRBV30 to TRBJ2-7; 8 positions agree with TRBD1. After removal of 0 bases from V and 2 bases from J, the junction contained 9 bases not matched to a gene. The CDR3 runs 16 residues. CDR1 GTSNPN and CDR2 SVGIG come from the germline V gene (reference sequence). CDR3 DNA sequence: TGTGCCTGGAGTGTACCGGGGACAGGTGGTACCTACGAGCAGTACTTC. It yields the protein CAWSVPGTGGTYEQYF.

The CDR3 region is CASSATSGATNEKLFF. DNA for the CDR3: TGTGCCAGTAGTGCCACCTCGGGGGCAACTAATGAAAAACTGTTTTTT. The rearrangement uses TRBV19 and TRBJ1-4; a possible D gene is TRBD1 (5 bases). Germline V CDR1 and CDR2: LNHDA, SQIVND (reference sequence). The V gene lost 5 bases and the J gene lost 0 bases, with 13 bases spanning the gap. The length of the CDR3 is 16 residues.

J is TRBJ2-5 and V is TRBV9; 7 nucleotides line up with TRBD2. The J segment lost 4 bases and the V segment lost 2 bases, leaving 8 bases of the junction unmatched. The CDR3 runs 15 residues. Germline assignment: CDR1 SGDLS and CDR2 YYNGEE. Written as DNA, the CDR3 is TGTGCCAGCAGCGTCCTGGGAGGGCCCCTAGAGACCCAGTACTTC. Its protein product is CASSVLGGPLETQYF.